This T cell receptor beta chain stems from a study of response to subunit inactivated influenza vaccine. A word on this clonotype: The junction does not match germline at one end; this may be a read error.

Germline V CDR1 and CDR2: MDHEN, SYDVKM. The CDR3 extends over 13 amino acids. One entry per CDR3 protein results from TCRdb running MiXCR on the RT-PCR reads. Altogether 500,000 to 600,000 distinct CDR3 sequences are present, about 17% being singletons, with the ten largest covering 2.5% to 3.5%. Specimen: CD4+ T cells sorted from PBMCs, collected roughly 24 months after vaccination. This TCR was recovered from a man between 50 and 69 years old who received an inactivated influenza vaccine. The rearrangement uses TRBV28 and TRBJ2-5; D is unclear. CDR3 in DNA: TGTGCAAGCAACGGTCTGGGGTGGGAGACCCAGTACTTC. Residues: CASNGLGWETQYF.